A single sample is the source of the 15 T cell receptor beta chains below, sequenced in a study of spatial heterogeneity in lung cancer. TCRdb passed the 5' RACE reads through MiXCR, listing each CDR3 protein once. The table has roughly 49,000 distinct CDR3 sequences, 6% to 9% seen once; the top ten hold about 3%. The time point denotes: sample taken at primary tumor resection. Sequencing of whole RNA from tumor, nontumor lung or frozen PBMC involved no sorting. Source: PBMCs, taken at surgery. All receptors derive from a female donor with early-stage non-small cell lung cancer.

This chain joins TRBV2 and TRBJ2-5; 7 nucleotides line up with TRBD1. Germline V gene lookup returns CDR1 SNHLY and CDR2 FYNNEI. This CDR3 has 12 amino acids. J gave up 13 bases and V 7 bases, and 12 bases lay outside the gene matches. As DNA, the CDR3 is TGTGCCAGCACCCTGACAGGGATGGACCGGTACTTC. As protein: CASTLTGMDRYF. Together with reference TRBV2 and TRBJ2-5, the CDR3 gives the full variable domain: EPEVTQTPSHQVTQMGQEVILRCVPISNHLYFYWYRQILGQKVEFLVSFYNNEISEKSEIFDDQFSVERPDGSNFTLKIRSTKLEDSAMYFCASTLTGMDRYFGPGTRLLVL.

The chain recombines TRBV11-3 with TRBJ2-2; TRBD2 is a possible D gene (5 bases). Trimming stripped 0 bases from V and 3 bases from J, with 5 bases between. The V gene's germline CDR1 is SGHNT and CDR2 YENEEA. The CDR3 runs 14 residues. CDR3 amino acids: CASSLEDYTGELFF. CDR3 bases: TGTGCCAGCAGCTTAGAGGACTACACCGGGGAGCTGTTTTTT.

This clonotype came up many times. The genes are TRBV20-1 and TRBJ2-2, with 8 bases lining up with TRBD2. CDR3 length equals 13 residues. Germline lookup yields CDR1 DFQATT and CDR2 SNEGSKA (reference sequence). Unmatched junction bases numbered 1, after V lost 6 bases and J lost 1 base. The CDR3: CSASGGNTGELFF. Written as DNA, the CDR3 is TGCAGTGCAAGCGGGGGGAACACCGGGGAGCTGTTTTTT.

This clonotype was detected ten times or more. The chain recombines TRBV5-1 with TRBJ2-7; D could derive from TRBD1 or TRBD2 (5 bases each). The V gene lost 1 base and the J gene lost 2 bases, with 10 bases spanning the gap. Per germline, CDR1 SGHRS and CDR2 YFSETQ. The length of the CDR3 is 14 residues. The CDR3 region is CASSLYGAAYEQYF. The CDR3 DNA is TGCGCCAGCAGCTTGTACGGGGCTGCCTACGAGCAGTACTTC.

This clonotype appeared many times. The chain is built from TRBV5-1 and TRBJ2-1, with D perhaps matching TRBD1 (5 bases). Germline V lookup: CDR1 SGHRS, CDR2 YFSETQ. The CDR3 is made up of 13 amino acids. Trimming removed 4 bases from V and 3 bases from J, with 8 bases in between. The CDR3 coding sequence is TGCGCCAGCAGCCTCGACAGCTACAATGAGCAGTTCTTC. Translating gives CASSLDSYNEQFF.

This clonotype was observed at least ten times. V usage is TRBV4-3 and J usage is TRBJ1-5, with D tentatively TRBD1 (6 bases). Deletions cut 9 bases from V and 6 bases from J, with 15 bases between. Germline values: CDR1 LGHNA, CDR2 YSLEER. The CDR3 is made up of 13 amino acids. In DNA, the CDR3 is TGCGCCAGTTCACAGGGAGAAGGTCAGCCCCAGCATTTT. Its protein product is CASSQGEGQPQHF.

The genes are TRBV2 and TRBJ1-3, with D perhaps matching TRBD1 (5 bases). V lost 8 bases and J 4 bases, leaving 15 bases between the germline ends. Germline CDR1 and CDR2: SNHLY and FYNNEI. This CDR3 spans 14 amino acids. The CDR3 sequence: CASCRGVQGNTIYF. CDR3 DNA sequence: TGTGCCAGCTGCCGGGGGGTCCAGGGAAACACCATATATTTT.

In its sample, this clonotype was seen a few times. The CDR3 loop is CSAPSRETQYF. For the CDR3, the DNA is TGCAGTGCCCCTTCGCGGGAGACCCAGTACTTC. This chain connects TRBV20-1 to TRBJ2-5; no reliable D call. The CDR3 extends over 11 amino acids. Germline values: CDR1 DFQATT, CDR2 SNEGSKA (reference sequence). Trimming took off 6 bases at V and 5 bases at J, with 10 bases between the two ends.

The table lists this clonotype with many counts. J is TRBJ1-1 and V is TRBV20-1, with 8 bases fitting TRBD1. This CDR3 region has 13 residues. Per germline, CDR1 DFQATT and CDR2 SNEGSKA (reference sequence). Losses at the gene ends were 5 bases for V and 5 bases for J; bases not matched to a gene: 7. CDR3 DNA: TGCAGTGCTGGACAGGGAGGTCGGACTGAAGCTTTCTTT. Translation gives CSAGQGGRTEAFF.

Note on this clonotype: Lacking the conserved final phenylalanine or tryptophan, this CDR3 likely reflects a read error. The chain couples TRBV9 to TRBJ2-1, with TRBD2 identical over 10 bases. In germline, CDR1 is SGDLS, CDR2 YYNGEE. The CDR3 is 17 amino acids. Germline trimming cut 0 bases from V and 3 bases from J; bases unmatched to any gene: 6. The CDR3: CASSVEPSGGYYNEQFV. The CDR3 coding sequence is TGTGCCAGCAGCGTAGAGCCTAGCGGGGGCTACTACAATGAGCAGTTCGTC.

This clonotype was counted many times. This chain links TRBV6-2 or TRBV6-3 with TRBJ2-1, with 10 bases identical to TRBD1. Per the germline V gene, CDR1 is MNHEY and CDR2 is SVGEGT. The CDR3 consists of 19 residues. V was pared by 6 bases and J by 10 bases, with 24 bases of the junction left unmatched. CDR3 DNA sequence: TGTGCCAGCAGGCCCCGGGACAGGGGTTTGATCGACCGACGAACCGAGCAGTTCTTC. Residues: CASRPRDRGLIDRRTEQFF.

Ten or more counts support this clonotype. This chain links TRBV7-2 with TRBJ2-3, with D possibly called TRBD1 or TRBD2 (6 bases each). The V gene lost 5 bases and the J gene lost 1 base, with 16 bases spanning the gap. This CDR3 has 16 residues. From germline, CDR1 is SGHTA and CDR2 FQGNSA. CDR3 sequence (DNA): TGTGCCAGCAGCCTCTTGGGGGGCGGGGGCACAGATACGCAGTATTTT. Protein sequence: CASSLLGGGGTDTQYF.

This rearrangement joins TRBV7-8 to TRBJ2-5, with D perhaps matching TRBD2 (5 bases). The V gene's germline CDR1 is SGHVS and CDR2 FQNEAQ. This CDR3 is 14 amino acids long. V was clipped by 3 bases and J by 2 bases, with 10 bases between them. The CDR3 coding sequence is TGTGCCAGCAGCTTCGCGGGCGTACAAGAGACCCAGTACTTC. It is translated as CASSFAGVQETQYF. The whole variable domain, filled in from reference TRBV7-8 and TRBJ2-5, reads GAGVSQSPRYKVAKRGQDVALRCDPISGHVSLFWYQQALGQGPEFLTYFQNEAQLDKSGLPSDRFFAERPEGSVSTLKIQRTQQEDSAVYLCASSFAGVQETQYFGPGTRLLVL.

This clonotype was counted only a few times. CDR3 sequence: CAGLYGNTEAFF. The DNA of the CDR3 is TGTGCCGGTCTTTACGGGAACACTGAAGCTTTCTTT. This chain links TRBV2 with TRBJ1-1; D is unresolved. This CDR3 has 12 residues. The germline gives CDR1 SNHLY, CDR2 FYNNEI. With 11 bases removed from V and 1 base from J, the gap between germline ends came to 11 bases.

This clonotype has a count of ten or more. The rearrangement links TRBV4-3 to TRBJ2-7; 8 bases align to TRBD1. Germline CDR1 is LGHNA and CDR2 is YSLEER. The CDR3 has 15 amino acids. The junction had 4 bases not matched to a gene; V was cut back by 1 base and J by 2 bases. The CDR3 here is CASSQGTGPTYEQYF. The CDR3, as DNA: TGCGCCAGCAGCCAAGGGACAGGGCCAACCTACGAGCAGTACTTC.